Below, 21 T cell receptor beta chains from the same sample are listed, as sequenced in a study of blood T cell repertoires in COVID-19. The assay was immunoSEQ multiplex PCR, and TCRdb's table has in-frame clones only and misses some. The data contain around 170,000 clones, about 88% of them singletons. Sequencing was carried out using peripheral blood. The receptors shown here come from a man aged 60-69 years with COVID-19, enrolled during active disease.

Regarding this clone: The junction does not match germline at one end; this may be a read error. The gene calls are TRBV7-7 and TRBJ2-2; 8 bases are shared with TRBD1. The CDR3 has 16 amino acids. CDR1 and CDR2 (germline): SSHAT, FNYEAQ (reference sequence). The CDR3 nucleotides read TGTGCTAGCAGCCCCCGGACAGGGACGTACACCGGGGAGCTGTTTTTT. It yields the protein CASSPRTGTYTGELFF.

The V and J genes are TRBV5-4 and TRBJ2-5; 7 bases match TRBD1. The germline V gene has CDR1 SGHNT and CDR2 YYREEE (reference sequence). The CDR3 sequence is 16 residues long. V gave up 1 base and J gave up 2 bases; unmatched junction bases: 8. The CDR3: CASSLWTGRFQETQYF. CDR3 bases: TGTGCCAGCAGCTTGTGGACAGGACGATTTCAAGAGACCCAGTACTTC. Looking up the rest from reference TRBV5-4 and TRBJ2-5 gives the full variable domain: ETGVTQSPTHLIKTRGQQVTLRCSSQSGHNTVSWYQQALGQGPQFIFQYYREEENGRGNFPPRFSGLQFPNYSSELNVNALELDDSALYLCASSLWTGRFQETQYFGPGTRLLVL.

This clone came up once. The gene calls are TRBV6-5 and TRBJ1-5; 8 bases are shared with TRBD1. Trimming took 6 bases from V and 1 from J; bases not matched to a gene: 2. Germline CDR1 MNHEY, CDR2 SVGAGI. This CDR3 region has 14 residues. The CDR3 DNA sequence: TGTGCCAGCAGCCGACAGGGGAGCAATCAGCCCCAGCATTTT. It translates to CASSRQGSNQPQHF.

The genes are TRBV27 and TRBJ1-2; D not resolved. The CDR3 length is 15 residues. V gave up 5 bases and J gave up 0 bases, with 13 bases separating them. The germline gives CDR1 MNHEY, CDR2 SMNVEV (reference sequence). CDR3 DNA sequence: TGTGCCAGCAGTCCTACAGCTCTAACTAACTATGGCTACACCTTC. Protein sequence: CASSPTALTNYGYTF.

The rearrangement uses TRBV6-5 and TRBJ1-6; D is uncertain. Trimming took off 6 bases at V and 9 bases at J, with 9 bases between the two ends. The CDR3 contains 12 residues. CDR1 is MNHEY and CDR2 is SVGAGI in the germline V gene. This CDR3 reads CASRPRSSPLHF. The CDR3 DNA reads TGTGCCAGCAGGCCAAGGAGTTCACCCCTCCACTTT.

The V call is TRBV20-1, the J call TRBJ2-7, with a tentative D call TRBD1 (5 bases). Germline V gene data show CDR1 as DFQATT and CDR2 as SNEGSKA (reference sequence). Between the trimmed V and J ends, which lost 7 bases and 3 bases, there was a span of 10 bases. This CDR3 region has 11 residues. Here the CDR3 DNA reads TGCAGTGTTACGACAGTCTACGAGCAGTACTTC. Translated, it gives CSVTTVYEQYF.

V and J are TRBV5-5 and TRBJ2-6; D is unclear. V lost 0 bases, J lost 0 bases, and 10 bases lay in between. The CDR3 is made up of 17 amino acids. CDR1 and CDR2 (germline): SGHKS, YYEKEE (reference sequence). CDR3 nucleotide sequence: TGTGCCAGCAGCTTGGCTGCCAGACACTCTGGGGCCAACGTCCTGACTTTC. Protein product: CASSLAARHSGANVLTF.

The table lists this clone with a count of one. The chain has TRBV6-2 or TRBV6-3 and TRBJ2-7; a weak D match, TRBD1 (5 bases). Looked up from germline, CDR1 is MNHEY and CDR2 is SVGEGT. Between the trimmed V and J ends, which lost 2 bases and 6 bases, there was a span of 11 bases. The CDR3 sequence is 13 residues long. The CDR3 spells CASSYGAVGEQYF. CDR3 coding DNA: TGTGCCAGCAGTTACGGGGCGGTTGGCGAGCAGTACTTC.

The rearrangement uses TRBV5-1 and TRBJ2-7, with TRBD1 matching over 7 bases. Germline V gives CDR1 SGHRS, CDR2 YFSETQ. This CDR3 has 14 residues. Losses at the gene ends were 7 bases for V and 0 bases for J; bases not matched to a gene: 7. The CDR3 DNA reads TGCGCCAGCGGGACCGGGACAGTCTCCTACGAGCAGTACTTC. Translated, it gives CASGTGTVSYEQYF. Combining the CDR3 with reference TRBV5-1 and TRBJ2-7 gives the whole variable domain KAGVTQTPRYLIKTRGQQVTLSCSPISGHRSVSWYQQTPGQGLQFLFEYFSETQRNKGNFPGRFSGRQFSNSRSEMNVSTLELGDSALYLCASGTGTVSYEQYFGPGTRLTVT.

The chain has TRBV7-2 and TRBJ2-5, with D unclear. Germline V gene lookup returns CDR1 SGHTA and CDR2 FQGNSA. With 1 base removed from V and 2 bases from J, the gap between germline ends came to 8 bases. This CDR3 has 14 residues. As DNA, the CDR3 is TGTGCCAGCAGCTTAGGGGCCAGACAAGAGACCCAGTACTTC. Residues: CASSLGARQETQYF.

The V call is TRBV27, the J call TRBJ1-5; 7 bases fit TRBD1. The CDR3 has 17 residues. The germline V gene has CDR1 MNHEY and CDR2 SMNVEV (reference sequence). The trim removed 5 bases at V and 0 bases at J, leaving 10 bases unmatched. The CDR3 here is CASSPLGQENSNQPQHF. In nucleotides, the CDR3 is TGTGCCAGCAGTCCCCTAGGACAGGAAAATAGCAATCAGCCCCAGCATTTT.

The chain links TRBV13 to TRBJ1-1; TRBD1 matches at 9 bases. Germline lookup yields CDR1 PRHDT and CDR2 FYEKMQ (reference sequence). With V trimmed by 3 bases and J by 0 bases, 5 bases remained unmatched. This CDR3 comprises 16 residues. In DNA form, the CDR3 reads TGTGCCAGCAGCTTTCGACAGGGGGGGATGAACACTGAAGCTTTCTTT. This gives the protein CASSFRQGGMNTEAFF. The full variable domain, with the rest looked up from reference TRBV13 and TRBJ1-1, is AAGVIQSPRHLIKEKRETATLKCYPIPRHDTVYWYQQGPGQDPQFLISFYEKMQSDKGSIPDRFSAQQFSDYHSELNMSSLELGDSALYFCASSFRQGGMNTEAFFGQGTRLTVV.

Only a few counts were recorded for this clone. The V gene is TRBV7-9, the J gene TRBJ2-7, with 15 positions matching TRBD2. CDR1 is SEHNR and CDR2 is FQNEAQ in the germline V gene (reference sequence). The CDR3 sequence is 19 residues long. After removal of 1 base from V and 12 bases from J, the junction contained 19 bases not matched to a gene. The CDR3 is CASSLGPRGLAGGHSRRYF. CDR3 in DNA: TGTGCCAGCAGCTTAGGCCCCCGGGGACTAGCGGGAGGCCACTCCAGGAGGTACTTC.

This clone was picked up a small number of times. The chain has TRBV19 and TRBJ1-5; 7 nucleotides align to TRBD1. CDR1 and CDR2 from the germline V gene are LNHDA and SQIVND (reference sequence). The V gene end was trimmed by 5 bases and the J gene end by 4 bases; junction bases not matched to a gene: 5. The CDR3 is 14 residues long. In nucleotides, the CDR3 is TGTGCCAGTAGTTTTGGCAGGGGGAATCAGCCCCAGCATTTT. This gives the protein CASSFGRGNQPQHF.

This clone was seen a single time. This chain connects TRBV28 to TRBJ2-2; 8 bases are shared with TRBD2. V lost 3 bases to trimming and J lost 4 bases; unmatched junction nucleotides: 4. The length of the CDR3 is 15 residues. Germline CDR1 and CDR2: MDHEN and SYDVKM. The CDR3 reads CASSFLRGATGELFF. CDR3 coding DNA: TGTGCCAGCAGTTTCTTGCGGGGGGCCACCGGGGAGCTGTTTTTT.

CDR3 region: CASSESGLAGGRQETQYF. The CDR3, as DNA: TGTGCCAGCAGTGAATCCGGACTAGCGGGGGGCCGCCAAGAGACCCAGTACTTC. The chain uses TRBV25-1 and TRBJ2-5; 14 bases match TRBD2. The germline V gene has CDR1 MGHDK and CDR2 SYGVNS. There are 18 residues in the CDR3. V trimming: 1 base; J trimming: 1 base; junction bases outside the gene matches: 5.

This clone was seen just once. The sample contains more than one DNA sequence encoding this CDR3. The genes are TRBV6-5 and TRBJ1-5; D is possibly TRBD1 (6 bases). The CDR3 is 14 residues long. Germline V lookup: CDR1 MNHEY, CDR2 SVGAGI. The V gene lost 4 bases and the J gene lost 4 bases, with 11 bases spanning the gap. This CDR3 is CASSLTGGNQPQHF. The CDR3 DNA follows: TGTGCCAGCAGTTTGACAGGAGGAAATCAGCCCCAGCATTTT.

Points on this clone: At one end, the junction sequence differs from germline, possibly due to a read error. This sequence joins TRBV4-1 and TRBJ2-5; 11 bases align to TRBD2. Germline V gene data show CDR1 as MGHRA and CDR2 as YSYEKL. The CDR3 has 14 residues. CDR3 sequence (DNA): TGCGCCAGCAGCATACTAGCGGGGGCGCCTCCGGGGGACTTC. Amino acids: CASSILAGAPPGDF.

The chain is built from TRBV3-1 (or the pseudogene TRBV3-2) and TRBJ2-5, with D possibly TRBD2 on 6 matching bases. Trimming took 0 bases from V and 3 from J, leaving 11 bases between them. Looked up from germline, CDR1 is LGHDT and CDR2 is YNNKEL (reference sequence). The CDR3 runs 15 residues. CDR3 nucleotides: TGTGCCAGCAGCCAAGATCTTGGGGGGAAAGAGACCCAGTACTTC. Its translation is CASSQDLGGKETQYF.

V gene TRBV28 combines with J gene TRBJ1-1; perhaps TRBD1 as D (6 bases). Germline CDR1 reads MDHEN; CDR2 reads SYDVKM. Trimming shortened V by 5 bases and J by 1 base, and 11 bases separated the two germline ends. CDR3 length: 14 residues. The CDR3 region has the DNA TGTGCCAGCAGTGAAGGGGGAAGGAACACTGAAGCTTTCTTT. Residues: CASSEGGRNTEAFF.

V is TRBV27 and J is TRBJ2-3; 8 bases are shared with TRBD1. The germline V gene has CDR1 MNHEY and CDR2 SMNVEV (reference sequence). This CDR3 region has 18 residues. V lost 4 bases to trimming and J lost 3 bases; unmatched junction nucleotides: 15. The CDR3 region is CASSSKNPGGASTDTQYF. The CDR3 DNA sequence: TGTGCCAGCAGTTCCAAAAACCCAGGGGGCGCGAGTACAGATACGCAGTATTTT.